This T cell receptor (beta chain) comes out of a study of T-cell reconstitution after alpha-beta-depleted transplantation in children. This CDR3 contains 14 residues. V was cut by 4 bases and J by 6 bases, with 15 bases left in between. Per germline, CDR1 MGHRA and CDR2 YSYEKL. For TCRbeta, the library was prepared with unique molecular identifiers. TCRdb used MiXCR to reprocess the PCR reads, holding one entry per CDR3 protein. Of 200,000 to 250,000 distinct CDR3 sequences in the sample, roughly 11% were seen once. Findings and limits, study-wide: As was reported, about two months after transplant, alpha-beta T cells came from several hundred expanded graft clones. It was surviving recipient T cells and thymic progenitors that gave some patients high TCRbeta diversity at day 60. By one year post-transplant, T-cell counts and diversity largely arose from T cells that were newly produced.

This clonotype was counted at least ten times. Its antigen remains unidentified. The source was PBMCs, collected before TCRalphabeta/CD19-depleted stem cell transplant. V is TRBV4-1 and J is TRBJ1-1; D unclear. The TCR sequence derives from a child under two years old with acute myeloid leukemia, due to receive a stem cell transplant. The CDR3 coding sequence is TGCGCCAGCAGCCCGCAGGAACTCCCCCCTGAAGCTTTCTTT. Its protein product is CASSPQELPPEAFF.